Included here is one TCR beta chain sequence, with context. The CDR3 totals 14 residues. V lost 9 bases to trimming and J lost 7 bases; unmatched junction nucleotides: 14. The V gene's germline CDR1 is SGHRS and CDR2 YFSETQ. These data originate in a study of blood T cell repertoires in COVID-19. Study in general: From T cells, B-cell-depleted T cells, or PBMCs came the material, which was cDNA or gDNA.

In the authors' methods: How many nucleated cells were present was estimated from reference gene primer amplification. TCRdb keeps only in-frame clones here, not all; method: immunoSEQ multiplex PCR. The V and J calls and the clone size are those of that table, but D and trimming were determined from the DNA. There are roughly 240,000 clones in the sample; around 85% occur only once, and 4.5% to 6% lies in the top ten. The V and J genes are TRBV5-1 and TRBJ2-7; 9 bases line up with TRBD2. The sequencing sample was made of peripheral blood. The sequence came from a man aged 45-65 years with COVID-19, enrolled during active disease. In nucleotides, the CDR3 is TGCGCCACACGCCCTAGCGGGGCAACGGGTGAGCAGTACTTC. Translated: CATRPSGATGEQYF.